These 9 T cell receptor beta chains were sequenced from one sample in a study of T cells in narcolepsy (dated by TCRdb to the late 2010s). The library was built by means of the immunoSEQ multiplex PCR assay. TCRdb carries this immuneACCESS record with in-frame sequences only. Its versions omit some clonotypes, under half of them owing to an unresolved V gene in the studies checked, with the rest unexplained. In this sample the table shows approximately 40,000 clones, roughly 88% of which occur a single time. The ten largest clones represent roughly 1.2% of the sample. The specimen was CD45RA- memory CD4+ T cells from PBMCs. The label giving this sample's cell subset or site can be read as: memory T cells sorted ex vivo from peripheral blood. The receptors were sampled from a human donor with narcolepsy.

This chain joins TRBV4-1 and TRBJ2-1; D possibly corresponds to TRBD2 (6 bases). Germline V gene data show CDR1 as MGHRA and CDR2 as YSYEKL. This CDR3 has 19 amino acids. Trimming shortened V by 0 bases and J by 9 bases, and 27 bases separated the two germline ends. The CDR3: CASSQERYSERASDGEQFF. Here the CDR3 DNA reads TGCGCCAGCAGCCAAGAAAGGTATAGTGAGCGGGCTAGTGACGGTGAGCAGTTCTTC.

This chain links TRBV4-1 with TRBJ2-1, with no clear D. Germline assignment: CDR1 MGHRA and CDR2 YSYEKL. Deletions cut 0 bases from V and 3 bases from J, with 9 bases between. The CDR3 spans 15 residues. CDR3 loop: CASSQEGQVYNEQFF. The CDR3 DNA reads as TGCGCCAGCAGCCAAGAAGGCCAGGTCTACAATGAGCAGTTCTTC.

The rearrangement joins TRBV7-6 to TRBJ1-1; 8 nucleotides agree with TRBD1. Germline CDR1 SGHVS, CDR2 FNYEAQ. After removal of 1 base from V and 7 bases from J, the junction contained 5 bases not matched to a gene. The CDR3 contains 14 residues. The CDR3 DNA sequence: TGTGCCAGCAGCTTAGTGACAGGGGCGGGTGAAGCTTTCTTT. Translated, it gives CASSLVTGAGEAFF.

The chain employs TRBV7-7 and TRBJ2-7; tentative D call: TRBD1 (5 bases). CDR1 is SSHAT and CDR2 is FNYEAQ in the germline V gene (reference sequence). This CDR3 is 14 amino acids long. The germline V and J ends were trimmed by 4 bases and 3 bases, with 13 bases remaining between them. In DNA, the CDR3 is TGTGCCAGCAGCTACCGACCTGACAGCTACGAGCAGTACTTC. This translates into CASSYRPDSYEQYF.

The chain combines TRBV28 with TRBJ2-7, with no clear D. V lost 2 bases and J lost 3, with 5 bases in between. There are 12 residues in the CDR3. The germline CDR1 and CDR2 sequences are MDHEN and SYDVKM. The CDR3 DNA sequence: TGTGCCAGCAGTTTAGAAGGCTACGAGCAGTACTTC. Protein sequence: CASSLEGYEQYF.

In nucleotides, the CDR3 is TGTGCCAGCAGCGTTGGACTAGTTAATGAGCAGTTCTTC. Translation: CASSVGLVNEQFF. J is TRBJ2-1 and V is TRBV9, with 7 nucleotides matching TRBD2. CDR3 length: 13 amino acids. Trimming took 2 bases from V and 7 from J; bases not matched to a gene: 3. The germline gives CDR1 SGDLS, CDR2 YYNGEE.

The rearrangement uses TRBV27 and TRBJ1-2; D is possibly TRBD1 (5 bases). Germline V gene data show CDR1 as MNHEY and CDR2 as SMNVEV (reference sequence). The ends were cut back, 6 bases at V and 5 bases at J, with 19 bases in the middle. CDR3 length equals 15 residues. The chain's CDR3 is CASSSVATATYGYTF. CDR3 sequence (DNA): TGTGCCAGCAGCTCCGTTGCGACAGCCACGTATGGCTACACCTTC.

This sequence joins TRBV11-2 and TRBJ1-5, with D tentatively TRBD1 (6 bases). Looked up from germline, CDR1 is SGHAT and CDR2 is FQNNGV. V dropped 3 bases and J dropped 4 bases, with 10 bases sitting between them. The CDR3 is 14 residues long. The CDR3 is CASSLDSFNQPQHF. CDR3 nucleotide sequence: TGTGCCAGCAGCTTGGACAGCTTTAATCAGCCCCAGCATTTT.

The genes are TRBV5-6 and TRBJ2-7; TRBD2 aligns across 15 bases. The CDR3 is 15 amino acids. Germline trimming cut 4 bases from V and 4 bases from J; bases unmatched to any gene: 3. Germline CDR1 SGHDT, CDR2 YYEEEE. The CDR3 reads CASSPGLAGGYEQYF. CDR3 nucleotide sequence: TGTGCCAGCAGCCCCGGACTAGCGGGAGGGTACGAGCAGTACTTC.